This TCR beta chain is drawn from a study of TIL therapy for anti-PD-1-resistant metastatic lung cancer. The overall study: Patients then received nivolumab; progressors got lymphodepletion, TIL and IL-2.

As to time point: pre-treatment sample, taken before nivolumab and TIL therapy. Adults with stage 4 NSCLC were enrolled in a phase I trial. Germline loops: CDR1 MNHEY, CDR2 SMNVEV (reference sequence). This CDR3 comprises 12 residues. V was pared by 8 bases and J by 8 bases, with 6 bases of the junction left unmatched. The immunoSEQ assay was v3. Only in-frame clones appear in the TCRdb table, and some are missing; sequencing was by immunoSEQ multiplex PCR. The repertoire holds about 43,000 clones, with 65% to 80% as singletons. J is TRBJ2-1 and V is TRBV27; 7 nucleotides align to TRBD2. This receptor was identified in a man between 65 and 80 years old with non-small cell lung cancer. This material consisted of blood, taken at baseline. The CDR3 is CASGRANHEQFF. For the CDR3, the DNA is TGTGCCAGCGGGAGGGCCAACCATGAGCAGTTCTTC.